Below, 19 T cell receptor beta chains from the same sample are listed, as sequenced in a study of response to subunit inactivated influenza vaccine (dated by TCRdb to 2017 to 2018). Library preparation was by RT-PCR. Sequencing took place on an Illumina HiSeq 2500. TCRdb handled the public reads itself, with Q25 trimming in fastp and clone calling in MiXCR, and kept productive beta chains. Rows merge per CDR3 protein into single entries with the most common DNA and genes. In this sample the table shows hundreds of thousands of distinct CDR3 sequences, approximately 18% of which occur a single time. Around 9.9% of the sample is in the top ten clones. This sample comprised PBMCs from blood, obtained around 5 days after vaccination. The receptors come from a man aged 45-65 years who received an inactivated influenza vaccine. Donor details come from another sample of the same person, matched by shared clones.

The V and J genes are TRBV6-1 and TRBJ2-3, with D perhaps TRBD1 or TRBD2 (7 bases each). The CDR3 totals 15 residues. Germline V gene data show CDR1 as MNHNS and CDR2 as SASEGT. The DNA of the CDR3 is TGTGCGACCAAACAGGGAGGGGGCTTGACAGATACGCAGTATTTT. Its translation is CATKQGGGLTDTQYF.

The chain couples TRBV7-3 to TRBJ2-3, with D unresolved. Germline CDR1 is SGHTA and CDR2 is FQGTGA. CDR3 size: 14 residues. Trimming removed 1 base at V and 1 base at J, with 6 bases between. CDR3 sequence reads: CASSLKAGTDTQYF. As DNA, the CDR3 is TGTGCCAGCAGCTTAAAAGCAGGCACAGATACGCAGTATTTT.

This chain links TRBV7-2 with TRBJ2-7; D unclear. CDR3 length equals 14 residues. With 1 base removed from V and 3 bases from J, the gap between germline ends came to 10 bases. CDR1 is SGHTA and CDR2 is FQGNSA in the germline V gene. The CDR3 bases are TGTGCCAGCAGCTTAGGGGCAGCTCTCTACGAGCAGTACTTC. It specifies CASSLGAALYEQYF.

This clonotype showed up many times. The rearrangement joins TRBV12-3 or TRBV12-4 to TRBJ2-7; 7 bases align to TRBD1. The CDR3 totals 15 residues. The ends lost 4 bases at V and 0 bases at J; junction bases unmatched: 6. The CDR3 coding sequence is TGTGCCAGCAGTTCCCGACAGGGTGTCTCCTACGAGCAGTACTTC. Its protein is CASSSRQGVSYEQYF.

The table lists this clonotype with many counts. The chain carries TRBV19 and TRBJ2-2; no reliable D call. The CDR3 has 16 residues. Trimming pared 1 base from V and 4 bases from J, leaving 13 bases between. From germline, CDR1 is LNHDA and CDR2 SQIVND (reference sequence). The CDR3 DNA follows: TGTGCCAGTAGTATAGGCTTTGGCAGACTCACCGGGGAGCTGTTTTTT. It is translated as CASSIGFGRLTGELFF.

The chain uses TRBV11-2 and TRBJ2-1; D perhaps matches TRBD2 (6 bases). The CDR3 covers 15 residues. The germline V gene has CDR1 SGHAT and CDR2 FQNNGV. Trimming pared 1 base from V and 3 bases from J, leaving 10 bases between. CDR3 DNA sequence: TGTGCCAGCAGCTTAGCGGGACTTAGCTACAATGAGCAGTTCTTC. It is translated as CASSLAGLSYNEQFF.

This chain links TRBV2 with TRBJ2-7, with TRBD1 as a possible D gene (6 bases). The CDR3 covers 14 residues. Germline CDR1 SNHLY, CDR2 FYNNEI. Trimming removed 5 bases at V and 3 bases at J, with 14 bases between. CDR3 nucleotide sequence: TGTGCCAGCAGTCATCGGACAGTGCACTACGAGCAGTACTTC. This sequence encodes CASSHRTVHYEQYF.

This clonotype was seen repeatedly, ten times or more. The CDR3 sequence is CASKPETGYEQYF. CDR3 sequence (DNA): TGTGCCAGCAAGCCTGAGACAGGTTACGAGCAGTACTTC. The rearrangement links TRBV12-3 or TRBV12-4 to TRBJ2-7; possibly TRBD1 for D (6 bases). The V gene lost 7 bases and the J gene lost 4 bases, with 14 bases spanning the gap. The CDR3 runs 13 residues.

This clonotype was detected only once. The chain has TRBV4-1 and TRBJ2-5; D gene ambiguous. Germline assignment: CDR1 MGHRA and CDR2 YSYEKL. This CDR3 region has 14 residues. The V and J ends lost 2 bases and 1 base respectively, with 8 bases between them. The CDR3 region has the DNA TGCGCCAGCAGCCAAATTGAGCTCCAAGAGACCCAGTACTTC. This translates into CASSQIELQETQYF.

The rearrangement uses TRBV20-1 and TRBJ2-3, with a possible D match to TRBD2 (5 bases). CDR3 length: 15 residues. Trimming left V 6 bases short and J 3 bases short, with 19 bases between. Germline-derived CDR1 and CDR2 are DFQATT and SNEGSKA (reference sequence). The CDR3 bases are TGCAGTGCAGGCAGGAGGCACATTGGAACAGATACGCAGTATTTT. The encoded protein is CSAGRRHIGTDTQYF.

J is TRBJ2-1 and V is TRBV7-2; 11 positions agree with TRBD2. J lost 8 bases, V lost 0 bases, and 6 bases had no gene match. CDR1 and CDR2 (germline): SGHTA, FQGNSA. The CDR3 is 16 residues long. In DNA, the CDR3 is TGTGCCAGCAGCTTAGCGTCTAGCGGGGGGCGCTATGAGCAGTTCTTC. Encoded protein: CASSLASSGGRYEQFF.

This clonotype was detected ten times or more. The V and J genes are TRBV27 and TRBJ1-2, with a possible D match to TRBD1 (6 bases). V was pared by 3 bases and J by 2 bases, with 13 bases between. The germline CDR1 and CDR2 sequences are MNHEY and SMNVEV (reference sequence). The CDR3 extends over 15 amino acids. CDR3 loop: CASSLRQEPNYGYTF. The CDR3 DNA sequence: TGTGCCAGCAGTTTGAGACAGGAACCCAACTATGGCTACACCTTC.

This clonotype was observed a few times. V gene TRBV12-3 or TRBV12-4 combines with J gene TRBJ1-5; D unclear. Trimming stripped 5 bases from V and 0 bases from J, with 5 bases between. The CDR3 length is 13 residues. CDR3 sequence (DNA): TGTGCCAGCAGTGGGTCTAGCAATCAGCCCCAGCATTTT. Translated: CASSGSSNQPQHF.

The rearrangement links TRBV24-1 to TRBJ2-7; possibly TRBD1 or TRBD2 for D (5 bases each). The ends were cut back, 4 bases at V and 12 bases at J, with 18 bases in the middle. The CDR3 covers 13 residues. The germline V gene encodes CDR1 KGHDR and CDR2 SFDVKD. CDR3 residues: CATSEKRDRHWYF. In DNA form, the CDR3 reads TGTGCCACCAGTGAGAAACGGGACCGACACTGGTACTTC.

This clonotype has a handful of counts. The chain employs TRBV12-3 or TRBV12-4 and TRBJ2-2, with D perhaps matching TRBD2 (6 bases). The CDR3 loop spans 13 amino acids. V lost 7 bases, J lost 5 bases, and 11 bases lay in between. CDR3 bases: TGTGCCAGCACCCGCGGGGAAACCGGGGAGCTGTTTTTT. Its translation: CASTRGETGELFF.

The J gene is TRBJ2-5, the V gene TRBV18; 7 bases align to TRBD1. The germline V gene encodes CDR1 KGHSH and CDR2 LQKENI. Trimming took 1 base from V and 5 from J; bases not matched to a gene: 13. The CDR3 contains 17 residues. This CDR3 reads CASSPQLPGTARETQYF. The CDR3 region has the DNA TGTGCCAGCTCACCACAACTGCCGGGGACAGCCCGGGAGACCCAGTACTTC.

This clonotype was observed a handful of times. V is TRBV25-1 and J is TRBJ2-2; no definite D call. Germline assignment: CDR1 MGHDK and CDR2 SYGVNS. The CDR3 sequence is 15 residues long. Between the trimmed V and J ends, which lost 5 bases and 0 bases, there was a span of 10 bases. The CDR3 DNA reads as TGTGCCAGCAGTAGGCCGGCGACGAACACCGGGGAGCTGTTTTTT. It translates to CASSRPATNTGELFF.

This clonotype appeared many times. J is TRBJ2-3 and V is TRBV20-1; D possibly corresponds to TRBD2 (6 bases). Germline lookup yields CDR1 DFQATT and CDR2 SNEGSKA (reference sequence). Between the trimmed V and J ends, which lost 5 bases and 4 bases, there was a span of 16 bases. CDR3 length: 14 amino acids. Here the CDR3 reads CSASLALRADTQYF. CDR3 in DNA: TGCAGTGCTTCGCTAGCGCTCCGGGCAGATACGCAGTATTTT.

This clonotype was seen ten or more times. The rearrangement joins TRBV7-9 to TRBJ2-5; 8 bases line up with TRBD1. From germline, CDR1 is SEHNR and CDR2 FQNEAQ (reference sequence). CDR3 length: 14 amino acids. V shed 6 bases, J shed 3 bases, and the junction held 6 bases outside the gene matches. The DNA for the CDR3 is TGTGCCAGCAGTTTACAGGGGGGTAAAGAGACCCAGTACTTC. Encoded protein: CASSLQGGKETQYF.